The rows below give T cell receptor beta chains drawn from one sample of a study of prognosis after radiotherapy for stage I lung cancer. TCRdb independently ran MiXCR on the multiplex PCR reads; one entry per CDR3 protein. The sample shows 10,000 to 13,000 distinct CDR3 sequences, 45% to 65% of them seen only once. The sequenced sample was PBMCs, obtained before or after stereotactic body radiation therapy (not recorded which). The receptors derive from a donor aged 50 or older with non-small cell lung cancer. CDR3s include the opening cysteine and the closing phenylalanine or tryptophan. D genes are given only for firm matches. The size entry is marked missing in some rows and otherwise reads once, few, many or a size class.

many,TRBV25-1,NA,TRBJ2-7,CASTGVYEQYF,TGTGCCAGCACCGGTGTTTACGAGCAGTACTTC
NA,TRBV19,NA,TRBJ1-1,CASSIGPGSTEAFF,TGTGCCAGTAGTATAGGACCAGGGAGCACTGAAGCTTTCTTT
medium-sized,TRBV20-1,NA,TRBJ1-2,CSARESIRETNYGYTF,TGCAGTGCTAGAGAGTCCATAAGGGAAACTAACTATGGCTACACCTTC
medium-sized,TRBV6-5,NA,TRBJ1-4,CASSYSFSRVEKLFF,TGTGCCAGCAGTTACTCGTTCTCTAGGGTTGAAAAACTGTTTTTT
NA,TRBV18,NA,TRBJ1-4,CASSPDHLPEKLFF,TGTGCCAGCTCACCGGACCATCTCCCCGAAAAACTGTTTTTT
NA,TRBV12-3/TRBV12-4,TRBD2,TRBJ2-4,CASSLGLAVFKNIQYF,TGTGCCAGCAGCCTAGGACTAGCGGTGTTCAAAAACATTCAGTACTTC
NA,TRBV12-3/TRBV12-4,NA,TRBJ2-7,CASSLDLGRPYEQYF,TGTGCCAGCAGTTTAGATTTGGGGCGACCCTACGAGCAGTACTTC
many,TRBV5-1,NA,TRBJ2-5,CASSLEAFRTAEETQYF,TGCGCCAGCAGCTTGGAAGCTTTTCGGACAGCAGAAGAGACCCAGTACTTC
medium-sized,TRBV2,TRBD1,TRBJ1-4,CASSVQGQGDEKLFF,TGTGCCAGCAGTGTGCAAGGACAGGGGGATGAAAAACTGTTTTTT
medium-sized,TRBV27,NA,TRBJ1-2,CASSLSGDYGYTF,TGTGCCAGCAGTTTGTCAGGCGACTATGGCTACACCTTC
NA,TRBV27,NA,TRBJ1-6,CASTRLNSPLHF,TGTGCCAGCACTCGGTTAAATTCACCCCTCCACTTT
medium-sized,TRBV4-2,NA,TRBJ1-5,CASSQNPQGNQPQHF,TGTGCCAGCAGCCAAAACCCCCAGGGAAATCAGCCCCAGCATTTT
NA,TRBV20-1,NA,TRBJ1-5,CSADTPANQPQHF,TGCAGTGCTGACACCCCGGCCAATCAGCCCCAGCATTTT
medium-sized,TRBV18,NA,TRBJ2-1,CASSPTTPPNEQFF,TGTGCCAGCTCACCTACTACTCCCCCCAATGAGCAGTTCTTC
NA,TRBV15,NA,TRBJ2-7,CATTSHASYEQYF,TGTGCCACCACTAGTCATGCGTCCTACGAGCAGTACTTC
NA,TRBV6-4,NA,TRBJ2-3,CASSVSGISTDTQYF,TGTGCCAGCAGTGTATCAGGGATAAGCACAGATACGCAGTATTTT
medium-sized,TRBV3-1,NA,TRBJ1-3,CASMGGGSGNTIYF,TGTGCCAGCATGGGGGGGGGCTCTGGAAACACCATATATTTT
NA,TRBV28,NA,TRBJ2-7,CASSEQGYEQYF,TGTGCCAGCAGTGAACAGGGTTACGAGCAGTACTTC
once,TRBV6-2/TRBV6-3,TRBD2,TRBJ2-7,CASSSGGNYEQYF,TGTGCCAGCAGTTCCGGGGGGAACTACGAGCAGTACTTC
NA,TRBV5-1,TRBD2,TRBJ2-3,CASSVVSGNTDTQYF,TGCGCCAGCAGCGTGGTGAGCGGGAACACAGATACGCAGTATTTT
many,TRBV7-2,NA,TRBJ2-5,CASSPRGGRYQETQYF,TGTGCCAGCAGCCCCAGGGGAGGTCGGTACCAAGAGACCCAGTACTTC
NA,TRBV20-1,TRBD2,TRBJ2-3,CSATGTSGGGYTDTQYF,TGCAGTGCAACAGGGACTAGCGGGGGGGGATACACAGATACGCAGTATTTT
medium-sized,TRBV20-1,NA,TRBJ1-1,CSAAQPQGNTEAFF,TGCAGTGCAGCGCAGCCACAGGGAAACACTGAAGCTTTCTTT
few,TRBV13,NA,TRBJ2-3,CASSLGPTDTQYF,TGTGCCAGCAGCTTAGGTCCCACAGATACGCAGTATTTT
NA,TRBV5-5,NA,TRBJ1-3,CASSFAPQANSGGNTIYF,TGTGCCAGCAGCTTCGCCCCTCAGGCAAACTCGGGTGGAAACACCATATATTTT
medium-sized,TRBV20-1,TRBD1,TRBJ2-1,CSARDPGQVSYNEQFF,TGCAGTGCTAGAGATCCGGGACAGGTCTCCTACAATGAGCAGTTCTTC
few,TRBV12-3/TRBV12-4,NA,TRBJ1-3,CASSPGDGGRVTIYF,TGTGCCAGCAGCCCCGGGGATGGGGGGCGAGTCACCATATATTTT
many,TRBV18,TRBD1,TRBJ1-4,CASSPDRATNEKLFF,TGTGCCAGCTCACCTGACAGGGCAACTAATGAAAAACTGTTTTTT
NA,TRBV20-1,NA,TRBJ1-5,CSARAVGQAEYINQPQHF,TGCAGTGCTAGAGCTGTCGGGCAGGCCGAATATATCAATCAGCCCCAGCATTTT
medium-sized,TRBV7-2,NA,TRBJ2-2,CASSLRQTGELFF,TGTGCCAGCAGCTTACGGCAGACCGGGGAGCTGTTTTTT
medium-sized,TRBV6-1,NA,TRBJ2-7,CASSKPGAWEQYF,TGTGCCAGCAGTAAACCGGGGGCTTGGGAGCAGTACTTC
NA,TRBV5-5,TRBD1,TRBJ2-5,CASILQGGPLETQYF,TGTGCCAGCATCTTACAGGGGGGCCCCTTAGAGACCCAGTACTTC
medium-sized,TRBV4-3,NA,TRBJ1-4,CASSLASAGNEKLFF,TGCGCCAGCAGCCTCGCATCTGCGGGTAATGAAAAACTGTTTTTT
medium-sized,TRBV19,NA,TRBJ1-3,CASSNRVSGNTIYF,TGTGCCAGTAGTAACAGGGTGTCTGGAAACACCATATATTTT
few,TRBV11-3,NA,TRBJ2-3,CAGSWGERIATTSTDTQYF,TGTGCCGGCAGCTGGGGGGAACGAATAGCGACGACTAGCACAGATACGCAGTATTTT
many,TRBV3-1,NA,TRBJ2-2,CASSQDSVGLTGELFF,TGTGCCAGCAGCCAAGATTCGGTTGGTTTGACCGGGGAGCTGTTTTTT
many,TRBV29-1,TRBD1,TRBJ1-1,CSARDRVDTEAFF,TGCAGCGCCAGGGACAGGGTGGACACTGAAGCTTTCTTT
medium-sized,TRBV6-8,NA,TRBJ1-1,CASGWGANTEAFF,TGTGCCAGCGGCTGGGGTGCGAACACTGAAGCTTTCTTT
many,TRBV20-1,NA,TRBJ2-2,CSARGQGAANTGELFF,TGCAGTGCTAGAGGTCAAGGAGCGGCAAACACCGGGGAGCTGTTTTTT
many,TRBV3-1,NA,TRBJ2-7,CASSGTRVGDEQYF,TGTGCCAGCAGCGGAACTAGGGTTGGCGACGAGCAGTACTTC
medium-sized,TRBV7-9,TRBD1,TRBJ2-2,CASSGDRGRTGELFF,TGTGCCAGCAGCGGAGACAGGGGGCGCACCGGGGAGCTGTTTTTT
medium-sized,TRBV13,TRBD2,TRBJ2-1,CASSYSGRGGNEQFF,TGTGCCAGCAGCTATAGCGGGAGGGGAGGCAATGAGCAGTTCTTC
NA,TRBV27,NA,TRBJ2-7,CASSFGGAGEHYF,TGTGCCAGCAGTTTTGGGGGGGCTGGCGAGCATTACTTC
medium-sized,TRBV20-1,TRBD2,TRBJ2-1,CSWESGSSYNEQFF,TGCAGCTGGGAAAGCGGGAGCTCCTACAATGAGCAGTTCTTC
medium-sized,TRBV28,NA,TRBJ2-3,CASSLSEEGTTYRDTQYF,TGTGCCAGCAGTTTATCAGAGGAGGGAACGACTTATAGAGATACGCAGTATTTT